These 2 T cell receptor beta chains were sequenced from one sample in a study of graft-versus-host responses after intestinal transplantation. Antigens of these TCRs are unknown. Sequencing was performed with immunoSEQ multiplex PCR; in TCRdb, only in-frame clones are kept and a portion is missing. This table holds fewer than 110,000 clones, 80% to 95% found once. The sample was unstimulated CD8+ T cells sorted from spleen or lymph node cells, taken before intestinal transplant. The receptors come from a human donor who received an intestinal transplant.

V is TRBV4-2 and J is TRBJ1-5; D is unresolved. V lost 0 bases and J 0 bases, leaving 6 bases between the germline ends. From germline, CDR1 is LGHNA and CDR2 YNFKEQ. This CDR3 is built from 15 residues. The CDR3 DNA reads as TGTGCCAGCAGCCAAGACCCCCATAGCAATCAGCCCCAGCATTTT. It yields the protein CASSQDPHSNQPQHF.

The J gene is TRBJ2-7, the V gene TRBV5-4, with D unclear. The germline V gene has CDR1 SGHNT and CDR2 YYREEE (reference sequence). V was trimmed by 3 bases and J by 6 bases, leaving 7 bases between them. The CDR3 runs 11 residues. In nucleotides, the CDR3 is TGTGCCAGCAGCTCCCGTGGCGAGCAGTACTTC. Translating gives CASSSRGEQYF.